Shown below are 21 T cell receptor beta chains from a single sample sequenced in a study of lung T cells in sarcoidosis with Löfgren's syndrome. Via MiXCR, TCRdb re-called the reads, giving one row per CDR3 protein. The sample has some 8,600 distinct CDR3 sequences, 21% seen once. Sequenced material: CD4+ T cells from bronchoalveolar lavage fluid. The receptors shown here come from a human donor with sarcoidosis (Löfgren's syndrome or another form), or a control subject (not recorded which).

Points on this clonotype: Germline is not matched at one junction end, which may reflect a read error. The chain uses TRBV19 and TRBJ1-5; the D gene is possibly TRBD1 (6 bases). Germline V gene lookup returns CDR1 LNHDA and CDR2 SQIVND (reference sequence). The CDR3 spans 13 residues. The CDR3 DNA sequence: TGTGCCAGTAGTAGATCCCGGGGGCAGCCCCAACATTTT. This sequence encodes CASSRSRGQPQHF.

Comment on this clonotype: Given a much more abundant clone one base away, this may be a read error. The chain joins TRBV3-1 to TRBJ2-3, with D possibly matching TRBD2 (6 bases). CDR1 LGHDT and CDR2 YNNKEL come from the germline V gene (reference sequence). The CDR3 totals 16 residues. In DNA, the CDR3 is TGTGCCAGCAGCCCTGGGGCTAGCGCTTACACAGATACGCGGTATTTT. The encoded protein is CASSPGASAYTDTRYF.

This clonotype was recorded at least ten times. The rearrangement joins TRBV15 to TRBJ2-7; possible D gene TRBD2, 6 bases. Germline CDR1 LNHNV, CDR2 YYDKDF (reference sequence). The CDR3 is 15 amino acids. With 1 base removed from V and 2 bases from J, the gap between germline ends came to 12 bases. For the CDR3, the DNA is TGTGCCACCAGCAGAGGCGGGACGGATGCCTACGAGCAGTACTTC. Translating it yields CATSRGGTDAYEQYF.

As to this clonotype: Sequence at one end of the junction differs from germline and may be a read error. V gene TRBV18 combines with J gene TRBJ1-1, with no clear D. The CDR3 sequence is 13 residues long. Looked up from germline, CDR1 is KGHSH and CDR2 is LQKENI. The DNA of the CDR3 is TGTGCCAGCTCACCGACCTTGAATACTGAAGCTTTCTTT. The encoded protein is CASSPTLNTEAFF.

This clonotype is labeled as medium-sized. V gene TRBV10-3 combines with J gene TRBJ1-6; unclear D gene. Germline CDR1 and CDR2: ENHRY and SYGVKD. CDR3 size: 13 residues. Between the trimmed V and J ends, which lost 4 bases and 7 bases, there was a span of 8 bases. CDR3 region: CAISGRENSPLHF. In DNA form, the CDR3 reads TGTGCCATCAGTGGAAGAGAAAATTCACCCCTCCACTTT.

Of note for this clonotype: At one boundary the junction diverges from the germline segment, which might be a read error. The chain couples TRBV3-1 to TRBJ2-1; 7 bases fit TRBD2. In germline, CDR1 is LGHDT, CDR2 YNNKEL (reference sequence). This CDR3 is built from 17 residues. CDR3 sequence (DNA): TGTGCCAGCAGCCCCTGGGGGGTGACTAGCTCCTACAATGAGCAGCTCTTC. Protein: CASSPWGVTSSYNEQLF.

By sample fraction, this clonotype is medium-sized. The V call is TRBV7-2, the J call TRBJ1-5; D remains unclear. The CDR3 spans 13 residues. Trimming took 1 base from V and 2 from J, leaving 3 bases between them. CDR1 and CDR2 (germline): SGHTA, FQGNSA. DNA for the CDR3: TGTGCCAGCAGCTTAGTGCGCAATCAGCCCCAGCATTTT. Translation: CASSLVRNQPQHF.

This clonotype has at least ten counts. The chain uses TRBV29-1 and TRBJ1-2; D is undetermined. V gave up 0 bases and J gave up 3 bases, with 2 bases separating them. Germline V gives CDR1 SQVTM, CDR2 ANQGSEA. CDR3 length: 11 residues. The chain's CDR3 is CSVEDDYGYTF. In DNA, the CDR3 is TGCAGCGTTGAAGACGACTATGGCTACACCTTC.

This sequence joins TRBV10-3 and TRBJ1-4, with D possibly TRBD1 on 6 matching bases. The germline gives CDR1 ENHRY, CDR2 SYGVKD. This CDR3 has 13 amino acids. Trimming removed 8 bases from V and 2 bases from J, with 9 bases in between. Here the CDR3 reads CAILDSTNEKLFF. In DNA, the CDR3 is TGTGCCATCCTGGACAGTACTAATGAAAAACTGTTTTTT.

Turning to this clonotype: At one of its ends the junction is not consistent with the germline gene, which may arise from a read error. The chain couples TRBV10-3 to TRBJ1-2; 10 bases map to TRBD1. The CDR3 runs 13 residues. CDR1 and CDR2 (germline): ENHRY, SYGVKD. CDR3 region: CAISEGQGYDYTF. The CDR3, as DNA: TGTGCCATCAGCGAGGGACAGGGGTATGACTACACCTTC.

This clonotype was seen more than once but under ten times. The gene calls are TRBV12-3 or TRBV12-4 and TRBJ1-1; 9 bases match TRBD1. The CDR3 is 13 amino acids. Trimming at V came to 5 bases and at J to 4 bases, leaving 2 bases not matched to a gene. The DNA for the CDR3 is TGTGCCAGCAGTGGGACAGGGCTCACTGAAGCTTTCTTT. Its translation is CASSGTGLTEAFF.

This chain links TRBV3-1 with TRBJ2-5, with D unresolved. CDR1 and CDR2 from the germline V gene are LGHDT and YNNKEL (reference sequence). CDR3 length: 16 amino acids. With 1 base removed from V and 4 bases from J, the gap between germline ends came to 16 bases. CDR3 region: CASSQALSRGRETQYF. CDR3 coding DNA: TGTGCCAGCAGCCAAGCCTTGTCTAGAGGTCGAGAGACCCAGTACTTC.

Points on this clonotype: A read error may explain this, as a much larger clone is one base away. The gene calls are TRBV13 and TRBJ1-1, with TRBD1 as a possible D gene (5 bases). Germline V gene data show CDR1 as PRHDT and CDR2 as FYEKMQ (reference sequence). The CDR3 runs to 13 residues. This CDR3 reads CASSVGTDTEASF. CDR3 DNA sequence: TGTGCCAGCAGCGTAGGCACGGACACTGAAGCTTCCTTT.

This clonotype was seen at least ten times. CDR3 protein: CSARDRRAANYGYTF. The CDR3 DNA follows: TGCAGTGCTAGAGATCGTCGGGCAGCTAACTATGGCTACACCTTC. The chain is built from TRBV20-1 and TRBJ1-2; D remains unclear. Trimming shortened V by 0 bases and J by 0 bases, and 11 bases separated the two germline ends. The CDR3 covers 15 residues. CDR1 is DFQATT and CDR2 is SNEGSKA in the germline V gene (reference sequence).

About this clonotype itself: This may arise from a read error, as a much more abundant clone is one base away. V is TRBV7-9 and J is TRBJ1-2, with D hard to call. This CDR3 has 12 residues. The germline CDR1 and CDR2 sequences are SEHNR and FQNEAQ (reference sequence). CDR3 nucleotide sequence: TGTGCCAACAGCTTCTCGGGTCATGGCTACACCTTC. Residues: CANSFSGHGYTF.

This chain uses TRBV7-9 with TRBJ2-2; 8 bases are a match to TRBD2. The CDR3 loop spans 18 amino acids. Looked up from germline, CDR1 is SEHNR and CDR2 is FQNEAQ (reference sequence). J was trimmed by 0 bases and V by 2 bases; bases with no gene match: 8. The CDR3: CASSLQRGGISNTGELFF. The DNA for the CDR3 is TGTGCCAGCAGCTTACAACGCGGGGGGATATCGAACACCGGGGAGCTGTTTTTT. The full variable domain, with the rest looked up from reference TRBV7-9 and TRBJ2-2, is DTGVSQNPRHKITKRGQNVTFRCDPISEHNRLYWYRQTLGQGPEFLTYFQNEAQLEKSRLLSDRFSAERPKGSFSTLEIQRTEQGDSAMYLCASSLQRGGISNTGELFFGEGSRLTVL.

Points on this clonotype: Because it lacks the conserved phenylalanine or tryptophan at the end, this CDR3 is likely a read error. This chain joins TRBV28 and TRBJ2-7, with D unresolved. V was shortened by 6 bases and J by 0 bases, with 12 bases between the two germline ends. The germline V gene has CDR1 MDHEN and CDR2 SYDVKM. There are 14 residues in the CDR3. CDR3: CASRKGSSSYEQYL. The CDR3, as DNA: TGTGCCAGCAGGAAGGGCTCAAGCTCCTACGAGCAGTACCTC.

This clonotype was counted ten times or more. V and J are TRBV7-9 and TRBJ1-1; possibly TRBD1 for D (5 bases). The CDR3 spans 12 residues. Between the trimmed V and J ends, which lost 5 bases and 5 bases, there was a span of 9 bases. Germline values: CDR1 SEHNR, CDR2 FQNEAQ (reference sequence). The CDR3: CASSRGWTEAFF. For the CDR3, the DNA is TGTGCCAGCAGCAGGGGATGGACTGAAGCTTTCTTT. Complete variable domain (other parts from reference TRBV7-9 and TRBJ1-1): DTGVSQNPRHKITKRGQNVTFRCDPISEHNRLYWYRQTLGQGPEFLTYFQNEAQLEKSRLLSDRFSAERPKGSFSTLEIQRTEQGDSAMYLCASSRGWTEAFFGQGTRLTVV.

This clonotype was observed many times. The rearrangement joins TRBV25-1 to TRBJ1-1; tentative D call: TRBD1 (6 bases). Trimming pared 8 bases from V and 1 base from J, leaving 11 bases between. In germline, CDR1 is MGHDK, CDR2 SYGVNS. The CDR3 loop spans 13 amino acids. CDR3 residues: CASARGQNTEAFF. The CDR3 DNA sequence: TGTGCCAGCGCCCGGGGGCAGAACACTGAAGCTTTCTTT.

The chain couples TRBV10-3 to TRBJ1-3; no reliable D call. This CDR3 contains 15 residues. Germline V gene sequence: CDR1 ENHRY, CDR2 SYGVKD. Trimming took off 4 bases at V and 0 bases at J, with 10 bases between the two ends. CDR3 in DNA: TGTGCCATCAGTGGGACCTTAAGCTCTGGAAACACCATATATTTT. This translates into CAISGTLSSGNTIYF.

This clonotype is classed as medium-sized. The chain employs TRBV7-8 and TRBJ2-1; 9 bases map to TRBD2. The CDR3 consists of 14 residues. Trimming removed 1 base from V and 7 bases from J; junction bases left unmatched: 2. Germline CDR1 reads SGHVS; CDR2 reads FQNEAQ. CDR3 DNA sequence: TGTGCCAGCAGCTTAGGGACTAGCGCGAATGAGCAGTTCTTC. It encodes CASSLGTSANEQFF. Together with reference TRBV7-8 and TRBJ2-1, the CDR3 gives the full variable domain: GAGVSQSPRYKVAKRGQDVALRCDPISGHVSLFWYQQALGQGPEFLTYFQNEAQLDKSGLPSDRFFAERPEGSVSTLKIQRTQQEDSAVYLCASSLGTSANEQFFGPGTRLTVL.